The rows below give T cell receptor beta chains drawn from one sample of a study of beta chain features in type 1 diabetes. Method: immunoSEQ multiplex PCR; TCRdb's copy keeps in-frame clones and lacks some. The sample has around 450,000 clones, around 10% seen once; the top ten hold 0.045% to 0.06%. Sequencing used naive CD4+ T cells from blood. The receptors were gathered from a woman aged 18 to 35 in good health. Both conserved end residues are part of each CDR3. Fields, in order: D gene, clone size, J gene, CDR3 length, V gene, CDR3 protein, CDR3 DNA. D genes are given only for firm matches. Expanded clones get a size class; other rows say once, few or many, or leave the size out.

d_gene: .; abundance: .; j_gene: TRBJ2-3; len: 13; v_gene: TRBV9; CDR3aa: CASSGTGGDTQYF; CDR3nt: TGTGCCAGCAGCGGCACCGGGGGAGATACGCAGTATTTT
d_gene: .; abundance: .; j_gene: TRBJ2-1; len: 15; v_gene: TRBV30; CDR3aa: CAFLPPGSSYNEQFF; CDR3nt: TGTGCCTTCCTCCCTCCCGGGAGCTCCTACAATGAGCAGTTCTTC
d_gene: TRBD2; abundance: few; j_gene: TRBJ2-3; len: 16; v_gene: TRBV7-2; CDR3aa: CASSLAGSGGTDTQYF; CDR3nt: TGTGCCAGCAGCTTAGCGGGGAGCGGGGGCACAGATACGCAGTATTTT
d_gene: .; abundance: .; j_gene: TRBJ2-2; len: 15; v_gene: TRBV11-1; CDR3aa: CASSQRASYTGELFF; CDR3nt: TGTGCCAGCAGCCAGAGGGCCAGTTACACCGGGGAGCTGTTTTTT
d_gene: TRBD1; abundance: .; j_gene: TRBJ2-5; len: 14; v_gene: TRBV7-2; CDR3aa: CASSPGTGLETQYF; CDR3nt: TGTGCCAGCAGCCCTGGGACAGGGTTAGAGACCCAGTACTTC
d_gene: TRBD2; abundance: many; j_gene: TRBJ2-7; len: 13; v_gene: TRBV29-1; CDR3aa: CSVEPSGGYEQYF; CDR3nt: TGCAGCGTTGAACCTAGCGGGGGCTACGAGCAGTACTTC
d_gene: .; abundance: .; j_gene: TRBJ1-2; len: 14; v_gene: TRBV2; CDR3aa: CASSEEVGLSGYTF; CDR3nt: TGTGCCAGCAGTGAAGAGGTGGGGTTGAGTGGCTACACCTTC
d_gene: .; abundance: few; j_gene: TRBJ1-5; len: 12; v_gene: TRBV2; CDR3aa: CASSVTDQPQHF; CDR3nt: TGTGCCAGCAGCGTGACAGATCAGCCCCAGCATTTT
d_gene: TRBD2; abundance: .; j_gene: TRBJ2-5; len: 16; v_gene: TRBV7-3; CDR3aa: CASSLGPSGYQETQYF; CDR3nt: TGTGCCAGCAGCTTGGGGCCTAGCGGATATCAAGAGACCCAGTACTTC
d_gene: .; abundance: few; j_gene: TRBJ2-3; len: 13; v_gene: TRBV29-1; CDR3aa: CSVGGQGTDTQYF; CDR3nt: TGCAGCGTGGGGGGGCAGGGCACAGATACGCAGTATTTT
d_gene: .; abundance: .; j_gene: TRBJ2-1; len: 14; v_gene: TRBV29-1; CDR3aa: CSVGEKRSYNEQFF; CDR3nt: TGCAGCGTTGGAGAAAAGCGCTCCTACAATGAGCAGTTCTTC
d_gene: .; abundance: .; j_gene: TRBJ1-1; len: 16; v_gene: TRBV29-1; CDR3aa: CSAEGGPGAFYTEAFF; CDR3nt: TGCAGCGCGGAGGGGGGCCCCGGGGCTTTTTACACTGAAGCTTTCTTT
d_gene: .; abundance: many; j_gene: TRBJ2-5; len: 13; v_gene: TRBV10-3; CDR3aa: CAIRPDRSETQYF; CDR3nt: TGTGCCATCAGGCCGGACAGATCGGAGACCCAGTACTTC
d_gene: .; abundance: many; j_gene: TRBJ2-1; len: 13; v_gene: TRBV14; CDR3aa: CASSRKDYNEQFF; CDR3nt: TGTGCCAGCAGTAGGAAGGATTACAATGAGCAGTTCTTC
d_gene: TRBD2; abundance: .; j_gene: TRBJ2-4; len: 18; v_gene: TRBV7-2; CDR3aa: CASSPTSGTTLAKNIQYF; CDR3nt: TGTGCCAGCAGCCCGACTAGCGGGACAACCTTAGCCAAAAACATTCAGTACTTC
d_gene: .; abundance: .; j_gene: TRBJ2-7; len: 9; v_gene: TRBV30; CDR3aa: CAWKYEQYF; CDR3nt: TGTGCCTGGAAATACGAGCAGTACTTC
d_gene: .; abundance: few; j_gene: TRBJ1-2; len: 13; v_gene: TRBV7-9; CDR3aa: CASSLGTGYGYTF; CDR3nt: TGTGCCAGCAGCTTAGGGACGGGCTATGGCTACACCTTC
d_gene: TRBD1; abundance: .; j_gene: TRBJ2-2; len: 16; v_gene: TRBV28; CDR3aa: CASRRRQGANTGELFF; CDR3nt: TGTGCCAGCAGAAGGAGACAGGGAGCGAACACCGGGGAGCTGTTTTTT
d_gene: TRBD2; abundance: few; j_gene: TRBJ2-3; len: 14; v_gene: TRBV14; CDR3aa: CASSYSGRRDTQYF; CDR3nt: TGTGCCAGCAGCTATAGCGGGAGGAGGGATACGCAGTATTTT
d_gene: TRBD1; abundance: few; j_gene: TRBJ1-2; len: 15; v_gene: TRBV11-3; CDR3aa: CASSPAGTVDYGYTF; CDR3nt: TGTGCCAGCAGCCCCGCCGGGACAGTAGACTATGGCTACACCTTC
d_gene: .; abundance: once; j_gene: TRBJ2-5; len: 13; v_gene: TRBV28; CDR3aa: CASSLPQTGSVNF; CDR3nt: TGTGCCAGCAGTCTTCCCCAAACAGGGTCAGTCAACTTC
d_gene: .; abundance: .; j_gene: TRBJ2-7; len: 15; v_gene: TRBV27; CDR3aa: CASSLSGVSSYEQYF; CDR3nt: TGTGCCAGCAGTTTATCGGGAGTATCCTCCTACGAGCAGTACTTC
d_gene: TRBD2; abundance: .; j_gene: TRBJ2-2; len: 18; v_gene: TRBV4-3; CDR3aa: CASSQGRLAASNTGELFF; CDR3nt: TGCGCCAGCAGCCAGGGACGACTAGCGGCTTCGAACACCGGGGAGCTGTTTTTT
d_gene: TRBD1; abundance: few; j_gene: TRBJ1-2; len: 15; v_gene: TRBV25-1; CDR3aa: CASSESHRGPPGYTF; CDR3nt: TGTGCCAGCAGTGAATCCCACAGGGGACCCCCCGGCTACACCTTC
d_gene: .; abundance: once; j_gene: TRBJ1-1; len: 14; v_gene: TRBV5-6; CDR3aa: CASSLAGRGTEAFF; CDR3nt: TGTGCCAGCAGCCTCGCGGGACGCGGGACTGAAGCTTTCTTT
d_gene: .; abundance: few; j_gene: TRBJ1-6; len: 15; v_gene: TRBV5-4; CDR3aa: CASSLGRDKNSPLHF; CDR3nt: TGTGCCAGCAGCTTGGGCCGGGACAAAAATTCACCCCTCCACTTT
d_gene: TRBD1; abundance: few; j_gene: TRBJ1-4; len: 14; v_gene: TRBV7-2; CDR3aa: CASSFRTGREKLFF; CDR3nt: TGTGCCAGCAGCTTCAGGACAGGGAGAGAAAAACTGTTTTTT
d_gene: .; abundance: .; j_gene: TRBJ2-5; len: 13; v_gene: TRBV7-8; CDR3aa: CASSLVVIETQYF; CDR3nt: TGTGCCAGCAGCTTAGTTGTAATAGAGACCCAGTACTTC
d_gene: TRBD1; abundance: .; j_gene: TRBJ1-2; len: 13; v_gene: TRBV30; CDR3aa: CAWSVGQGVGYTF; CDR3nt: TGTGCCTGGAGTGTGGGACAGGGGGTTGGCTACACCTTC
d_gene: .; abundance: .; j_gene: TRBJ1-5; len: 17; v_gene: TRBV29-1; CDR3aa: CSALGEGAPYSNQPQHF; CDR3nt: TGCAGCGCGTTGGGTGAAGGGGCCCCATATAGCAATCAGCCCCAGCATTTT
d_gene: .; abundance: .; j_gene: TRBJ2-7; len: 11; v_gene: TRBV30; CDR3aa: CAWTDFYEQYF; CDR3nt: TGTGCCTGGACTGATTTCTACGAGCAGTACTTC
d_gene: .; abundance: many; j_gene: TRBJ2-5; len: 10; v_gene: TRBV23-1; CDR3aa: CASSLETQYF; CDR3nt: TGCGCCAGCAGTCTAGAGACCCAGTACTTC
d_gene: .; abundance: .; j_gene: TRBJ2-1; len: 12; v_gene: TRBV9; CDR3aa: CASSVAGYEQFF; CDR3nt: TGTGCCAGCAGCGTAGCGGGTTATGAGCAGTTCTTC
d_gene: TRBD2; abundance: .; j_gene: TRBJ2-3; len: 14; v_gene: TRBV5-1; CDR3aa: CASSGTSGSDTQYF; CDR3nt: TGCGCCAGCAGCGGGACTAGCGGGAGTGATACGCAGTATTTT
d_gene: TRBD1; abundance: few; j_gene: TRBJ1-4; len: 16; v_gene: TRBV7-2; CDR3aa: CASSFSGQGKNEKLFF; CDR3nt: TGTGCCAGCAGCTTCTCGGGACAGGGGAAAAATGAAAAACTGTTTTTT
d_gene: TRBD1; abundance: .; j_gene: TRBJ2-1; len: 15; v_gene: TRBV6-5; CDR3aa: CASSQDRSSYNEQFF; CDR3nt: TGTGCCAGCAGCCAGGACAGGAGCTCCTACAATGAGCAGTTCTTC
d_gene: .; abundance: few; j_gene: TRBJ2-5; len: 14; v_gene: TRBV2; CDR3aa: CASSRAIRVETQYF; CDR3nt: TGTGCCAGCAGTAGGGCGATCAGAGTGGAGACCCAGTACTTC
d_gene: .; abundance: .; j_gene: TRBJ1-5; len: 14; v_gene: TRBV18; CDR3aa: CASSPGRNNQPQHF; CDR3nt: TGTGCCAGCTCACCAGGAAGAAACAATCAGCCCCAGCATTTT
d_gene: .; abundance: few; j_gene: TRBJ2-3; len: 15; v_gene: TRBV7-2; CDR3aa: CASSIQLTSTDTQYF; CDR3nt: TGTGCCAGCAGCATACAACTCACTAGCACAGATACGCAGTATTTT
d_gene: .; abundance: .; j_gene: TRBJ1-5; len: 13; v_gene: TRBV15; CDR3aa: CATSRSGNQPQHF; CDR3nt: TGTGCCACCAGCAGGTCTGGCAATCAGCCCCAGCATTTT
d_gene: TRBD1; abundance: .; j_gene: TRBJ2-1; len: 15; v_gene: TRBV5-4; CDR3aa: CASSWDRDSRNEQFF; CDR3nt: TGTGCCAGCAGCTGGGACCGGGACAGCCGAAATGAGCAGTTCTTC
d_gene: .; abundance: .; j_gene: TRBJ1-1; len: 14; v_gene: TRBV4-2; CDR3aa: CASSQDRLRTEAFF; CDR3nt: TGTGCCAGCAGCCAGGACAGATTACGCACTGAAGCTTTCTTT
d_gene: .; abundance: few; j_gene: TRBJ2-5; len: 12; v_gene: TRBV21-1; CDR3aa: CASTPRRETQYF; CDR3nt: TGTGCCAGCACCCCCCGGAGAGAGACCCAGTACTTC
d_gene: .; abundance: few; j_gene: TRBJ2-1; len: 16; v_gene: TRBV5-1; CDR3aa: CASSSETTATYNEQFF; CDR3nt: TGCGCCAGCAGCTCGGAGACTACAGCAACCTACAATGAGCAGTTCTTC
d_gene: .; abundance: few; j_gene: TRBJ1-4; len: 14; v_gene: TRBV23-1; CDR3aa: CASSQEGWNEKLFF; CDR3nt: TGCGCCAGCAGTCAAGAGGGATGGAATGAAAAACTGTTTTTT
d_gene: TRBD2; abundance: .; j_gene: TRBJ2-2; len: 16; v_gene: TRBV9; CDR3aa: CASSPRTSGRAGELFF; CDR3nt: TGTGCCAGCAGCCCACGGACTAGCGGGAGAGCCGGGGAGCTGTTTTTT
d_gene: TRBD2; abundance: .; j_gene: TRBJ2-3; len: 15; v_gene: TRBV7-2; CDR3aa: CASSPRREVGNTQYF; CDR3nt: TGTGCCAGCAGCCCAAGGCGGGAGGTGGGGAATACGCAGTATTTT
d_gene: TRBD1; abundance: .; j_gene: TRBJ1-2; len: 14; v_gene: TRBV7-9; CDR3aa: CASSLPTGAYGYTF; CDR3nt: TGTGCCAGCAGCCTACCGACAGGGGCCTATGGCTACACCTTC
d_gene: .; abundance: .; j_gene: TRBJ1-4; len: 14; v_gene: TRBV30; CDR3aa: CAWSYKGFGEKLFF; CDR3nt: TGTGCCTGGAGTTATAAGGGGTTTGGTGAAAAACTGTTTTTT
d_gene: TRBD2; abundance: few; j_gene: TRBJ2-7; len: 16; v_gene: TRBV4-3; CDR3aa: CASSQAASGSTYEQYF; CDR3nt: TGCGCCAGCAGCCAAGCGGCTAGCGGGAGCACATACGAGCAGTACTTC
d_gene: .; abundance: few; j_gene: TRBJ2-2; len: 16; v_gene: TRBV15; CDR3aa: CATSRLSTGSTGELFF; CDR3nt: TGTGCCACCAGCAGACTTTCAACAGGGTCGACCGGGGAGCTGTTTTTT
d_gene: TRBD1; abundance: few; j_gene: TRBJ2-2; len: 14; v_gene: TRBV9; CDR3aa: CASSPTGEIGELFF; CDR3nt: TGTGCCAGCAGCCCCACAGGGGAAATCGGGGAGCTGTTTTTT
d_gene: .; abundance: few; j_gene: TRBJ2-3; len: 13; v_gene: TRBV4-2; CDR3aa: CATRGGRVDTQYF; CDR3nt: TGTGCCACGAGGGGGGGTAGGGTCGATACGCAGTATTTT
d_gene: .; abundance: few; j_gene: TRBJ2-5; len: 15; v_gene: TRBV5-4; CDR3aa: CASSVPGPLGETQYF; CDR3nt: TGTGCCAGCAGCGTCCCGGGACCCCTGGGAGAGACCCAGTACTTC
d_gene: .; abundance: .; j_gene: TRBJ1-2; len: 13; v_gene: TRBV7-3; CDR3aa: CASSFGPDYGYTF; CDR3nt: TGTGCCAGCAGCTTCGGGCCTGACTATGGCTACACCTTC